Listed below are T cell receptor beta chains from one sample, sequenced in a study of PD-L1 blockade in urothelial cancer. Measured with immunoSEQ multiplex PCR; TCRdb has only the in-frame clones, and not every one. The table has around 40,000 clones, more than 75% seen once. Sequenced here: PBMCs, sampled around atezolizumab (anti-PD-L1) treatment. The receptors here all came from a man in his 70s with urothelial cancer. Each CDR3 is given with its conserved first and last residue. The D gene is left open where the match is weak. Clone size is not always given. Where it is, it says once, few, many or a class for expanded clones.

abundance,j_gene,v_gene,d_gene,CDR3aa,CDR3nt
NA,TRBJ1-1,TRBV6-7,TRBD1,CASSSPGQRIMNTEAFF,TGTGCCAGCAGTTCCCCGGGACAGAGGATAATGAACACTGAAGCTTTCTTT
NA,TRBJ2-1,TRBV28,TRBD2,CASSDLSGIWNNEQFF,TGTGCCAGCAGCGACCTTAGCGGGATTTGGAACAATGAGCAGTTCTTC
NA,TRBJ2-1,TRBV27,NA,CASSYDRYNEQFF,TGTGCCAGCAGTTACGACAGGTACAATGAGCAGTTCTTC
NA,TRBJ2-3,TRBV7-9,TRBD1,CASSLGQVNSGTDTQYF,TGTGCCAGCAGCCTGGGACAGGTCAATAGTGGCACAGATACGCAGTATTTT
NA,TRBJ1-2,TRBV28,NA,CASTVSQAASNYGYTF,TGTGCCAGCACCGTCTCCCAGGCAGCCTCTAACTATGGCTACACCTTC
NA,TRBJ2-1,TRBV9,NA,CASSRTQGHSSYNEQFF,TGTGCCAGCAGCCGTACCCAGGGACACAGCTCCTACAATGAGCAGTTCTTC
NA,TRBJ2-7,TRBV25-1,NA,CASRDPGDDEQYF,TGTGCCAGCAGGGATCCAGGGGACGACGAGCAGTACTTC
NA,TRBJ2-7,TRBV7-2,TRBD1,CASSNGQGFHEQYF,TGTGCCAGCAGCAACGGACAGGGGTTTCACGAGCAGTACTTC
NA,TRBJ2-5,TRBV7-9,NA,CATPHDPSSQETQYF,TGTGCCACGCCCCACGACCCTAGCTCTCAAGAGACCCAGTACTTC
NA,TRBJ2-3,TRBV5-1,TRBD2,CASSLRSAGESTDTQYF,TGCGCCAGCAGCTTGAGGTCGGCGGGAGAAAGCACAGATACGCAGTATTTT
NA,TRBJ1-1,TRBV28,NA,CASTLPGGGVLRAEAFF,TGTGCCAGCACCCTCCCCGGCGGGGGTGTTCTGAGGGCTGAAGCTTTCTTT
NA,TRBJ2-7,TRBV29-1,TRBD2,CSVATSGSTYEQYF,TGCAGCGTCGCGACTAGCGGGAGTACCTACGAGCAGTACTTC
NA,TRBJ2-7,TRBV11-2,TRBD2,CASSSISGRAYEQYF,TGTGCCAGCAGCTCAATTAGCGGGAGGGCCTACGAGCAGTACTTC
NA,TRBJ2-3,TRBV5-6,TRBD2,CASSSGLAISTDTQYF,TGTGCCAGCAGCTCAGGACTAGCGATAAGCACAGATACGCAGTATTTT
NA,TRBJ2-7,TRBV6-1,NA,CASRESSSYEQYF,TGTGCCAGCAGGGAGAGTAGCTCCTACGAGCAGTACTTC
once,TRBJ1-1,TRBV19,NA,CASSIGPHTTFSEAFF,TGTGCCAGTAGTATAGGGCCCCACACAACCTTCTCTGAAGCTTTCTTT
NA,TRBJ1-2,TRBV6-6,NA,CASSWEGWGAYTF,TGTGCCAGCAGTTGGGAAGGGTGGGGCGCCTACACCTTC
few,TRBJ2-2,TRBV6-5,NA,CASQGWNTGELFF,TGTGCCAGCCAGGGCTGGAACACCGGGGAGCTGTTTTTT
NA,TRBJ2-3,TRBV6-6,TRBD2,CASSPGLAGGPDTQYF,TGTGCCAGCAGCCCTGGACTAGCGGGAGGGCCAGATACGCAGTATTTT
NA,TRBJ2-6,TRBV27,NA,CASRLTGFSGANVLTF,TGTGCCAGCCGCCTGACTGGGTTCTCTGGGGCCAACGTCCTGACTTTC
NA,TRBJ2-2,TRBV11-2,NA,CASSDFLRRVAGELFF,TGTGCCAGCAGCGATTTCCTCCGACGGGTTGCCGGGGAGCTGTTTTTT
NA,TRBJ1-2,TRBV6-6,NA,CASTGDPTAPYGYTF,TGTGCCAGCACCGGAGACCCGACAGCCCCCTATGGCTACACCTTC
NA,TRBJ1-2,TRBV18,NA,CASSPREGYTF,TGTGCCAGCTCACCACGAGAGGGCTACACCTTC
NA,TRBJ2-1,TRBV2,TRBD2,CASSDAAGGHNEQFF,TGTGCCAGCAGTGACGCGGCGGGAGGGCACAATGAGCAGTTCTTC
few,TRBJ2-3,TRBV5-1,TRBD2,CASSRGLAGVVDTQYF,TGCGCCAGCAGCCGGGGACTAGCGGGAGTCGTGGATACGCAGTATTTT
NA,TRBJ2-1,TRBV5-1,NA,CASSLAAGAHNEQFF,TGCGCCAGCAGCTTGGCAGCAGGGGCTCACAATGAGCAGTTCTTC
NA,TRBJ2-7,TRBV28,NA,CASSQGVNPSYEQYF,TGTGCCAGCAGCCAAGGGGTAAACCCGTCCTACGAGCAGTACTTC
once,TRBJ1-5,TRBV11-2,TRBD1,CASSPENRGINSQPQHF,TGTGCCAGCAGCCCAGAAAACAGGGGAATTAATAGTCAGCCCCAGCATTTT
NA,TRBJ2-5,TRBV5-8,TRBD2,CASSLGIAGARQETQYF,TGTGCCAGCAGCTTGGGGATAGCGGGAGCCCGACAAGAGACCCAGTACTTC
NA,TRBJ2-4,TRBV4-2,TRBD1,CASSGTGDAKNIQYF,TGTGCCAGCAGCGGGACAGGGGACGCCAAAAACATTCAGTACTTC
NA,TRBJ1-1,TRBV11-2,NA,CASSLDLPTNQGEAFF,TGTGCCAGCAGCTTAGATCTCCCAACCAACCAGGGTGAAGCTTTCTTT
NA,TRBJ1-1,TRBV9,NA,CASSLTPQWNTEAFF,TGTGCCAGCAGCTTAACGCCCCAGTGGAACACTGAAGCTTTCTTT
NA,TRBJ2-7,TRBV18,TRBD1,CASSPLPDRGYEQYF,TGTGCCAGCTCACCCCTTCCGGACAGGGGCTACGAGCAGTACTTC
NA,TRBJ1-1,TRBV5-5,NA,CASSLTEGEAFF,TGTGCCAGCAGCCTAACGGAGGGTGAAGCTTTCTTT
few,TRBJ1-2,TRBV5-4,NA,CASSHPTGTNNYGYTF,TGTGCCAGCAGCCACCCGACAGGCACCAATAACTATGGCTACACCTTC
few,TRBJ2-2,TRBV19,NA,CASSISVSNTGELFF,TGTGCCAGTAGTATAAGCGTATCGAACACCGGGGAGCTGTTTTTT
few,TRBJ2-2,TRBV5-1,NA,CASSFPRGGAGGELFF,TGCGCCAGCAGCTTTCCTCGAGGAGGGGCGGGCGGGGAGCTGTTTTTT
NA,TRBJ1-2,TRBV7-9,TRBD1,CASSASDRAVGYTF,TGTGCCAGCAGCGCCTCGGACAGGGCAGTCGGCTACACCTTC
NA,TRBJ2-1,TRBV15,NA,CATSSSRGEQFF,TGTGCCACCAGCAGCTCTAGAGGTGAGCAGTTCTTC